A selection of T cell receptor beta chains follows, all from one sample in a study of cytomegalovirus exposure and HLA in healthy donors. TCRdb's copy holds only in-frame clones and misses some; the assay was immunoSEQ multiplex PCR. The table lists about 88,000 clones, 65% to 80% of them singletons, with approximately 15% in the top ten. Sequencing was performed on PBMCs. Every receptor here comes from a woman between 18 and 29 years old in good health and CMV-seropositive. Both conserved end residues are part of each CDR3. A D gene is named only where the DNA matches it firmly. The size of a clone is reported for some rows only, either as once, few or many, or as a class for expanded clones.

j_call: TRBJ1-2; clone_size: few; cdr3_length: 13; v_call: TRBV19; d_call: .; cdr3_aa: CASSIPGTYGYTF; cdr3_nt: TGTGCCAGTAGTATACCGGGTACCTATGGCTACACCTTC
j_call: TRBJ2-5; clone_size: .; cdr3_length: 15; v_call: TRBV28; d_call: .; cdr3_aa: CASSFVSVWQETQYF; cdr3_nt: TGTGCCAGCAGTTTTGTGAGTGTATGGCAAGAGACCCAGTACTTC
j_call: TRBJ1-2; clone_size: once; cdr3_length: 15; v_call: TRBV6-5; d_call: .; cdr3_aa: CASSYPQGVGWGYTF; cdr3_nt: TGTGCCAGCAGTTACCCGCAGGGTGTCGGCTGGGGCTACACCTTC
j_call: TRBJ2-1; clone_size: .; cdr3_length: 15; v_call: TRBV6-4; d_call: TRBD2; cdr3_aa: CASSDSGGAYNEQFF; cdr3_nt: TGTGCCAGTAGTGACTCCGGGGGGGCGTACAATGAGCAGTTCTTC
j_call: TRBJ2-1; clone_size: .; cdr3_length: 14; v_call: TRBV11-2; d_call: .; cdr3_aa: CASSLGLAYNEQFF; cdr3_nt: TGTGCCAGCAGCTTAGGACTAGCCTACAATGAGCAGTTCTTC
j_call: TRBJ2-1; clone_size: .; cdr3_length: 15; v_call: TRBV2; d_call: TRBD2; cdr3_aa: CASKERLAGYNEQFF; cdr3_nt: TGTGCCAGCAAAGAACGACTAGCGGGCTACAATGAGCAGTTCTTC
j_call: TRBJ1-4; clone_size: .; cdr3_length: 14; v_call: TRBV4-2; d_call: .; cdr3_aa: CASSQGVINEKLFF; cdr3_nt: TGTGCCAGCAGCCAGGGCGTAATTAATGAAAAACTGTTTTTT
j_call: TRBJ2-7; clone_size: .; cdr3_length: 14; v_call: TRBV5-6; d_call: TRBD2; cdr3_aa: CASSQERGGLEQYF; cdr3_nt: TGTGCCAGCAGCCAAGAGCGGGGGGGCCTCGAGCAGTACTTC
j_call: TRBJ2-1; clone_size: .; cdr3_length: 18; v_call: TRBV28; d_call: TRBD2; cdr3_aa: CASSFGSGSRRSYNEQFF; cdr3_nt: TGTGCCAGCAGTTTTGGTAGCGGGAGCAGGAGGTCCTACAATGAGCAGTTCTTC
j_call: TRBJ2-3; clone_size: .; cdr3_length: 13; v_call: TRBV5-8; d_call: .; cdr3_aa: CASSLEELFPQYF; cdr3_nt: TGTGCCAGCAGCTTGGAAGAACTATTTCCGCAGTATTTT
j_call: TRBJ2-1; clone_size: few; cdr3_length: 13; v_call: TRBV6-4; d_call: TRBD2; cdr3_aa: CASSSSGDNEQFF; cdr3_nt: TGTGCCAGCAGTTCTAGCGGGGACAATGAGCAGTTCTTC